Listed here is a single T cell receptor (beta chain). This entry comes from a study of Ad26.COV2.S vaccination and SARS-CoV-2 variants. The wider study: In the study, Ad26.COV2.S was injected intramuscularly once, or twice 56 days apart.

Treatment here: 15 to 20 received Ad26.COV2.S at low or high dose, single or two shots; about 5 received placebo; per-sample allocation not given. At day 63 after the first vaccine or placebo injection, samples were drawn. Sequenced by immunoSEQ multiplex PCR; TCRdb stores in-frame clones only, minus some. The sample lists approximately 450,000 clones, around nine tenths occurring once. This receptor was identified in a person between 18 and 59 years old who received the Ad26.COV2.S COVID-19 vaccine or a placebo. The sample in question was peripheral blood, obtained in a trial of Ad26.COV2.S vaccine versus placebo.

This CDR3 is CASSLVQGYGGELFF. DNA of the CDR3: TGCGCCAGCAGCTTGGTACAGGGTTATGGCGGGGAGCTGTTTTTT. J is TRBJ2-2 and V is TRBV5-1; TRBD1 is a possible D gene (6 bases). CDR3 length: 15 residues. The germline gives CDR1 SGHRS, CDR2 YFSETQ. Deletions cut 0 bases from V and 7 bases from J, with 13 bases between.